Listed below are T cell receptor beta chains from one sample, sequenced in a study of T cell repertoires in cytomegalovirus infection. From the reads, TCRdb called clonotypes with MiXCR, one entry per CDR3 protein. The sample includes a few hundred thousand distinct CDR3 sequences, 17% of them seen just once. Specimen: PBMCs. These receptors were obtained from a human donor in good health (CMV status not recorded). Some clones in this sample may be carry-over from other donors' samples. Each CDR3 is given with its conserved first and last residue. The order of the fields is V gene, J gene, CDR3 protein.

TRBV7-2	TRBJ2-5	CASSPGLREETQYF
TRBV6-4	TRBJ2-3	CASSDSYRTSTDTQYF
TRBV5-1	TRBJ2-5	CASSLTSGVGETQYF
TRBV6-1	TRBJ2-1	CASSAPEKFRNEQFF
TRBV7-2	TRBJ1-4	CASSYRLTNEKLFF
TRBV28	TRBJ1-4	CASSFAGEDEKLFF
TRBV20-1	TRBJ2-1	CSASGTGGEQFF
TRBV6-1	TRBJ1-5	CASRDSLDQPQHF
TRBV20-1	TRBJ2-7	CSARDPTGALGEQYF
TRBV11-3	TRBJ2-1	CASSLESSGGGYSYNEQFF
TRBV6-9	TRBJ1-5	CAGSYGGYTNQPQHF
TRBV27	TRBJ1-2	CASSPLLGARGYTF
TRBV7-2	TRBJ2-5	CASSLTSAETQYF
TRBV6-5	TRBJ2-7	CASSLGTGGLEQYF
TRBV7-2	TRBJ2-3	CASSMERGATDTQYF
TRBV6-6	TRBJ1-3	CASSYRQGVGNTIYF
TRBV28	TRBJ1-1	CASSSPMTMNTEAFF
TRBV28	TRBJ1-5	CASSSGGFSGRNQPQHF
TRBV7-3	TRBJ2-5	CASSRDSQETQYF
TRBV7-2	TRBJ1-5	CASSRRTGGMQPQHF
TRBV2	TRBJ2-7	CASRKRGQGNEQYF
TRBV7-8	TRBJ1-4	CASSLVGVALKNEKLFF
TRBV20-1	TRBJ2-7	CSARVGGAGSSYEQYF
TRBV6-9	TRBJ2-3	CASRNLGADTDTQYF
TRBV6-5	TRBJ2-3	CASSYSPGPDTQYF
TRBV7-8	TRBJ2-4	CASSVDGQHLLIQYF
TRBV11-2	TRBJ1-2	CASSLDAPGGRYGYTF
TRBV4-1	TRBJ1-6	CASSQVVRGLRSYNSPLHF
TRBV7-2	TRBJ2-7	CASSLSVNSYEQYF
TRBV20-1	TRBJ1-1	CSAGRHQNTEAFF
TRBV9	TRBJ2-3	CASSAPGLVDGTQYF
TRBV28	TRBJ2-2	CASSLPANTGELFF
TRBV5-4	TRBJ2-1	CASSLMAVSSYNEQFF
TRBV11-1	TRBJ1-6	CASSADDRDSPLHF
TRBV7-2	TRBJ2-7	CASSPGSWGGGYEQYF
TRBV20-1	TRBJ2-1	CSARERLSGLGYNEQFF
TRBV3-1	TRBJ1-1	CASSQGAGRLEAFF
TRBV5-6	TRBJ2-5	CASSSLDRETQYF
TRBV2	TRBJ2-7	CASTGSSYEQYF
TRBV7-2	TRBJ1-2	CASSITRENYGYTF
TRBV27	TRBJ1-6	CASSVQSSYNSPLHF